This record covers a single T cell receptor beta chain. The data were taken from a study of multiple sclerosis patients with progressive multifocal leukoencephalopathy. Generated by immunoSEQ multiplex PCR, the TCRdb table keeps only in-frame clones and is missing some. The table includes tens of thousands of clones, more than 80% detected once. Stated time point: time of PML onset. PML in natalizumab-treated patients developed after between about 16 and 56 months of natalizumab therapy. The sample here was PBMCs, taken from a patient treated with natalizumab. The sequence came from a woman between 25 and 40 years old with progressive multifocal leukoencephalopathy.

CDR3 in amino acids: CASSYSTFSYNEQFF. In DNA form, the CDR3 reads TGTGCCAGCAGTTACTCGACCTTCTCCTACAATGAGCAGTTCTTC. V gene TRBV6-5 combines with J gene TRBJ2-1, with unresolved D. Germline lookup yields CDR1 MNHEY and CDR2 SVGAGI. V lost 0 bases and J lost 0, with 6 bases in between. CDR3 length: 15 amino acids.